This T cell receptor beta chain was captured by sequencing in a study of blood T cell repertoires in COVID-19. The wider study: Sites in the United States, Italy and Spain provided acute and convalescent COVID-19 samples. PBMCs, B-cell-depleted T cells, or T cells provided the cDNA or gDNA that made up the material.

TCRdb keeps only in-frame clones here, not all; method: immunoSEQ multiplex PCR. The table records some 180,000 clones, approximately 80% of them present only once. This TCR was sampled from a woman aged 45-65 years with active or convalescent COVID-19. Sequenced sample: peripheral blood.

The CDR3 nucleotides are TGTGCCAGCAAGACATCGCAAGAGACCCAGTACTTC. Translated: CASKTSQETQYF. The V and J genes are TRBV6-5 and TRBJ2-5; D gene unclear. V was pared by 7 bases and J by 2 bases, with 8 bases between. Germline CDR1 and CDR2: MNHEY and SVGAGI. The CDR3 totals 12 residues.